This TCR beta chain is drawn from a study of CD8 T cells in ankylosing spondylitis. From germline, CDR1 is SGHTA and CDR2 FQGNSA. This CDR3 contains 16 residues. V lost 1 base and J lost 4; bases outside the gene matches: 8. Study outcomes and limitations: Characteristic of ankylosing spondylitis blood, it appeared, was a TCR beta motif comprising roughly eight highly homologous variants. The disease-linked clones had a CD8+ phenotype and low blood frequencies. The clones that were linked to disease were reported to be significantly enriched in matched synovial fluid samples from ankylosing spondylitis patients. Earlier work had already found some motif variants in reactive arthritis synovial fluid and blood.

For TCR beta, libraries came from quantitative 5'-RACE with molecular barcodes. A single record per CDR3 protein comes from TCRdb applying MiXCR to the 5' RACE reads. The sample lists approximately 500,000 distinct CDR3 sequences, roughly 13% seen once, with over 6.5% in the top ten. As to this clonotype: Its antigen is not identified.

V and J are TRBV7-2 and TRBJ2-3, with TRBD2 identical over 7 bases. The sample consisted of blood, either unsorted or a sorted T cell fraction (not recorded which). This TCR was sampled from a male donor with ankylosing spondylitis. Here the CDR3 reads CASSLGRGGGSDTQYF. Here the CDR3 DNA reads TGTGCCAGCAGCTTAGGTCGTGGGGGAGGGTCAGATACGCAGTATTTT. Full variable domain (outside the CDR3, taken from reference TRBV7-2 and TRBJ2-3): GAGVSQSPSNKVTEKGKDVELRCDPISGHTALYWYRQSLGQGLEFLIYFQGNSAPDKSGLPSDRFSAERTGGSVSTLTIQRTQQEDSAVYLCASSLGRGGGSDTQYFGPGTRLTVL.